Following are 10 T cell receptor beta chains from one sample sequenced in a study of T cell repertoires in cytomegalovirus infection. TCRdb analysed the reads with MiXCR anew, one entry per CDR3 protein. Here the sample spans about 260,000 distinct CDR3 sequences, roughly 13% being singletons. Material for sequencing was PBMCs. Receptors originate from a human donor in good health (CMV status not recorded). Some clones in this sample may be carry-over from other donors' samples.

This clonotype was seen ten or more times. The V call is TRBV11-1, the J call TRBJ2-7, with TRBD1 matching 9 bases. This CDR3 region has 14 residues. Germline V gene data show CDR1 as SGHAT and CDR2 as FQDESV (reference sequence). V lost 5 bases and J lost 4; bases outside the gene matches: 6. The CDR3 DNA sequence: TGTGCCAGCAGCCGCGGGACAGGGAAGTACGAGCAGTACTTC. Its protein is CASSRGTGKYEQYF.

This chain joins TRBV20-1 and TRBJ2-6, with 12 bases matching TRBD1. The CDR3 sequence is 14 residues long. Germline CDR1 is DFQATT and CDR2 is SNEGSKA (reference sequence). The J segment lost 12 bases and the V segment lost 3 bases, leaving 6 bases of the junction unmatched. The CDR3 loop is CSASGGQGASVLTF. The CDR3 nucleotides read TGCAGTGCTAGCGGGGGACAGGGGGCTTCCGTCCTGACTTTC.

The V call is TRBV29-1, the J call TRBJ2-7; D perhaps matches TRBD1 (6 bases). The CDR3 extends over 13 amino acids. Germline-derived CDR1 and CDR2 are SQVTM and ANQGSEA. Trimming left V 4 bases short and J 2 bases short, with 12 bases between. Here the CDR3 DNA reads TGCAGCGTTGGATCTCAGGGGCCCTACGAGCAGTACTTC. Translation: CSVGSQGPYEQYF.

This clonotype was detected only a few times. The J gene is TRBJ1-2, the V gene TRBV7-2; D perhaps matches TRBD1 (6 bases). V lost 5 bases to trimming and J lost 8 bases, with 18 bases between them. This CDR3 region has 14 residues. The germline V gene has CDR1 SGHTA and CDR2 FQGNSA. The CDR3 coding sequence is TGTGCCAGCAGCCCAGAGATCGGAACAGGGGGCTACACCTTC. Protein product: CASSPEIGTGGYTF.

This clonotype was counted at least ten times. This chain connects TRBV7-2 to TRBJ2-5, with TRBD1 matching 7 bases. Germline-derived CDR1 and CDR2 are SGHTA and FQGNSA. This CDR3 contains 15 residues. V was pared by 2 bases and J by 0 bases, with 3 bases of the junction left unmatched. The CDR3 sequence: CASSLLGQDQETQYF. The DNA of the CDR3 is TGTGCCAGCAGCTTACTCGGACAGGACCAAGAGACCCAGTACTTC.

A few counts support this clonotype. J is TRBJ2-3 and V is TRBV5-1; D ambiguous. In germline, CDR1 is SGHRS, CDR2 YFSETQ. Trimming removed 2 bases from V and 0 bases from J, with 7 bases in between. There are 14 residues in the CDR3. The CDR3, as DNA: TGCGCCAGCAGCTTACTTTATAGCACAGATACGCAGTATTTT. Its translation: CASSLLYSTDTQYF.

V is TRBV7-8 and J is TRBJ1-6; 9 nucleotides align to TRBD1. This CDR3 contains 15 residues. In germline, CDR1 is SGHVS, CDR2 FQNEAQ. Trimming cost V 4 bases and J 10 bases; bases outside gene matches: 8. The CDR3 loop reads CASSSDRGKGSPLHF. The CDR3 coding sequence is TGTGCCAGCAGCTCCGACAGGGGGAAAGGATCACCCCTCCACTTT. Drawing the rest from reference TRBV7-8 and TRBJ1-6, the complete variable domain is GAGVSQSPRYKVAKRGQDVALRCDPISGHVSLFWYQQALGQGPEFLTYFQNEAQLDKSGLPSDRFFAERPEGSVSTLKIQRTQQEDSAVYLCASSSDRGKGSPLHFGNGTRLTVT.

The chain recombines TRBV19 with TRBJ2-5; possibly TRBD2 for D (5 bases). CDR3 size: 13 residues. Trimming pared 3 bases from V and 5 bases from J, leaving 10 bases between. Germline V gene sequence: CDR1 LNHDA, CDR2 SQIVND (reference sequence). The chain's CDR3 is CASSISSPETQYF. The CDR3 DNA reads as TGTGCCAGTAGTATTTCTAGCCCGGAGACCCAGTACTTC. Based on the CDR3 plus reference TRBV19 and TRBJ2-5, the full variable domain is DGGITQSPKYLFRKEGQNVTLSCEQNLNHDAMYWYRQDPGQGLRLIYYSQIVNDFQKGDIAEGYSVSREKKESFPLTVTSAQKNPTAFYLCASSISSPETQYFGPGTRLLVL.

CDR3 DNA: TGTGCCAGCAGTCGGGACAGACCAACTGATCAGCCCCAGCATTTT. Encoded protein: CASSRDRPTDQPQHF. The chain links TRBV6-6 to TRBJ1-5, with 7 bases that match TRBD1. CDR3 length equals 15 residues. The germline V gene has CDR1 MNHNY and CDR2 SVGAGI (reference sequence). V shed 5 bases and J 5 bases; nucleotides not matched to a gene: 9.

The chain uses TRBV29-1 and TRBJ2-5, with D uncertain. This CDR3 is built from 10 residues. The germline V gene has CDR1 SQVTM and CDR2 ANQGSEA. Trimming took off 6 bases at V and 5 bases at J, with 7 bases between the two ends. The CDR3 bases are TGCAGCGTCCGGACGGAGACCCAGTACTTC. Translated: CSVRTETQYF.